This T cell receptor (beta chain) was recovered during a study of blood T cells in healthy people across ages. Study results and caveats: It was held that the diversity estimates obtained from one million T cells were underestimates.

Donors were healthy Caucasian individuals from Russia aged roughly 6 to 95. Per sample, extraction of total RNA gave at least 5.5 micrograms in every case. It was with a sample-barcoded 5' primer and a J-beta primer mix that a second PCR of about 7 to 12 cycles was run. TCRdb redid the calling of the 5' RACE reads with MiXCR, one entry per CDR3 protein. The sample includes more than 1 million distinct CDR3 sequences, over 35% of them seen just once. Note on this clonotype: Antigen specificity is unknown.

The CDR3 sequence is 13 residues long. V lost 6 bases, J lost 5 bases, and 17 bases lay in between. Germline V gene lookup returns CDR1 DFQATT and CDR2 SNEGSKA (reference sequence). The TCR sequence derives from a woman in her sixties or seventies in good health. The sample taken for sequencing was blood. The V call is TRBV20-1, the J call TRBJ2-7; D might be TRBD2 (5 bases). CDR3 region: CSAPHTGRDEQYF. The CDR3 DNA reads as TGCAGTGCCCCGCACACGGGAAGAGACGAGCAGTACTTC.